This T cell receptor beta chain was recorded in a study of blood T cell repertoires in COVID-19. Categorization into cohorts depended on clinical history that participants reported. Donors in Cohort 3 counted as recovered after two negative PCRs, clearance, or symptom resolution. TCRdb's table, derived via immunoSEQ multiplex PCR, lists solely in-frame clones and lacks some. The table has about 240,000 clones, around 89% seen once; the top ten hold under 10%. The junction had 0 bases not matched to a gene; V was cut back by 0 bases and J by 1 base. The CDR3 spans 15 residues. Germline V gene data show CDR1 as LGHDT and CDR2 as YNNKEL (reference sequence).

This receptor was taken from a man aged 35 to 55 who had recovered from COVID-19. V and J are TRBV3-1 (or the pseudogene TRBV3-2) and TRBJ2-7; 10 positions match TRBD2. The sequenced sample consisted of PBMCs or T cells enriched from blood (not recorded which). CDR3 nucleotides: TGTGCCAGCAGCCAAGAAGCGGGAGGGTCCTACGAGCAGTACTTC. Translating gives CASSQEAGGSYEQYF.